The 2 T cell receptor beta chains below were found in one sample sequenced in a study of PD-L1 blockade in urothelial cancer. The assay was immunoSEQ multiplex PCR, and TCRdb's table has in-frame clones only and misses some. The sample has approximately 100,000 clones, around 85% seen once; the top ten hold about 2.4%. Specimen: PBMCs, collected around atezolizumab (anti-PD-L1) treatment. These receptors were obtained from a man in his forties or fifties with urothelial cancer.

The CDR3: CASKRTGGAEQYF. As DNA, the CDR3 is TGTGCCAGCAAACGGACAGGGGGCGCGGAGCAGTACTTC. The genes are TRBV5-4 and TRBJ2-7; 11 nucleotides line up with TRBD1. V shed 6 bases and J 7 bases; nucleotides not matched to a gene: 6. The germline V gene has CDR1 SGHNT and CDR2 YYREEE (reference sequence). The CDR3 has 13 amino acids.

The sample holds a few counts of this clone. This chain links TRBV6-1 with TRBJ1-5; TRBD1 aligns across 8 bases. This CDR3 region has 12 residues. Germline-derived CDR1 and CDR2 are MNHNS and SASEGT. Unmatched junction bases numbered 5, after V lost 10 bases and J lost 6 bases. The CDR3: CATTQGVQPQHF. CDR3 DNA sequence: TGTGCCACCACACAGGGGGTTCAGCCCCAGCATTTT.